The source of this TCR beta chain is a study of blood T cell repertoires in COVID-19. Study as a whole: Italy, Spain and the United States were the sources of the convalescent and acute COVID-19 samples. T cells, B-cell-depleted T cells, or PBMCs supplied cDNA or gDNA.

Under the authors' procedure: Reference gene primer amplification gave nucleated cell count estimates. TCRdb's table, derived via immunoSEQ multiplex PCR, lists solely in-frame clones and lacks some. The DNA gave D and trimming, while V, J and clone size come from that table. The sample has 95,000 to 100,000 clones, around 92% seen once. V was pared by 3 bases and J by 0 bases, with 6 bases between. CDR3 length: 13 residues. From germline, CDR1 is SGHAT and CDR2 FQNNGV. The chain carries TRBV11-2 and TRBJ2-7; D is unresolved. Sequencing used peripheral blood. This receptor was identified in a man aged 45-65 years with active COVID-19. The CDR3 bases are TGTGCCAGCAGCTTCCAGGACTCCTACGAGCAGTACTTC. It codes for CASSFQDSYEQYF.